These 6 T cell receptor beta chains share one sample of origin, sequenced in a study of identifying expanded T cells in peripheral blood. Clones were read by immunoSEQ multiplex PCR, and TCRdb kept only the in-frame ones, dropping some. The repertoire consists of 75,000 to 90,000 clones, with approximately 84% occurring once and the leading ten covering approximately 20%. The sequenced material came from blood. All receptors derive from a person between 18 and 69 years old in good health.

The chain combines TRBV30 with TRBJ2-7; D is possibly TRBD2 (6 bases). Trimming stripped 4 bases from V and 4 bases from J, with 17 bases between. Per germline, CDR1 GTSNPN and CDR2 SVGIG (reference sequence). The CDR3 length is 14 residues. The CDR3 loop reads CAWTKGGSPYEQYF. DNA for the CDR3: TGTGCCTGGACCAAAGGAGGGTCCCCTTACGAGCAGTACTTC.

The chain is built from TRBV18 and TRBJ2-3; D unresolved. Germline V gene lookup returns CDR1 KGHSH and CDR2 LQKENI. Trimming left V 3 bases short and J 5 bases short, with 9 bases between. CDR3 size: 13 residues. The CDR3 spells CASSPSQQDTQYF. The CDR3 DNA sequence: TGTGCCAGCTCACCCTCACAGCAAGATACGCAGTATTTT.

The chain uses TRBV27 and TRBJ2-7; tentatively, D is TRBD2 (6 bases). Trimming removed 5 bases at V and 1 base at J, with 18 bases between. There are 16 residues in the CDR3. Germline V gene sequence: CDR1 MNHEY, CDR2 SMNVEV (reference sequence). The CDR3 nucleotides are TGTGCCAGCAGTCCCTTTGGGGGGTTGAAATCCTACGAGCAGTACTTC. Translation gives CASSPFGGLKSYEQYF.

This sequence joins TRBV6-5 and TRBJ2-1, with D perhaps given as TRBD1 or TRBD2 (5 bases each). The CDR3 covers 14 residues. The V and J ends lost 5 bases and 10 bases respectively, with 18 bases between them. CDR1 and CDR2 from the germline V gene are MNHEY and SVGAGI. In DNA, the CDR3 is TGTGCCAGCAGTATCCCCGGGACCCCGGGGGAGCAGTTCTTC. It translates to CASSIPGTPGEQFF.

V and J are TRBV13 and TRBJ2-1, with 9 bases aligning to TRBD2. V was pared by 4 bases and J by 3 bases, with 10 bases of the junction left unmatched. CDR1 is PRHDT, CDR2 FYEKMQ, per germline (reference sequence). This CDR3 has 17 residues. CDR3: CASSSRSGRFHYNEQFF. In nucleotides, the CDR3 is TGTGCCAGCAGCTCCCGGAGCGGGAGGTTTCACTACAATGAGCAGTTCTTC.

This clone has just a few counts. The J gene is TRBJ2-3, the V gene TRBV5-1; D might be TRBD1 (6 bases). Germline CDR1 and CDR2: SGHRS and YFSETQ. The CDR3 has 16 residues. V was clipped by 4 bases and J by 0 bases, with 15 bases between them. The CDR3 region is CASSGGQRISTDTQYF. The CDR3 DNA reads as TGCGCCAGCAGCGGGGGACAACGGATAAGCACAGATACGCAGTATTTT.